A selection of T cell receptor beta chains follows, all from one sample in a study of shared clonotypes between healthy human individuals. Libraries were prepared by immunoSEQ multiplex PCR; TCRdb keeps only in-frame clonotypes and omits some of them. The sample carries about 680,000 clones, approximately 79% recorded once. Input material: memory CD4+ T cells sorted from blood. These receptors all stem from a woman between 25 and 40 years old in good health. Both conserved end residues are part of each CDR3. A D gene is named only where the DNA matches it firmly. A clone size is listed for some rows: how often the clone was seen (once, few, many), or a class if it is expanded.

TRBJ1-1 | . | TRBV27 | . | TGTGCCAGCAGTCCAACCCACGAGGGGAACACTGAAGCTTTCTTT | CASSPTHEGNTEAFF
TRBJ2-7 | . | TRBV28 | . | TGTGCCAGCAGTTCACAGACTCCAGGGGTCCACTTCTCCTACGAGCAGTACTTC | CASSSQTPGVHFSYEQYF
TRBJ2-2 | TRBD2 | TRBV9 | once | TGTGCCAGCAGCCAAGGACTAGCGGGAGTCGACGGCGGGGAGCTGTTTTTT | CASSQGLAGVDGGELFF
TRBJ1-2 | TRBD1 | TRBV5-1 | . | TGCGCCAGCAGCTTAGGGACAGGGGTCAACTATGGCTACACCTTC | CASSLGTGVNYGYTF
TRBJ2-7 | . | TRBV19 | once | TGTGCCAGTAGTCCTTTGATGTCGACCGAGCAGTACTTC | CASSPLMSTEQYF
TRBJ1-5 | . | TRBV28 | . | TGTGCCAGCAGTTCAAGGTCCGGTCAGCCCCAGCATTTT | CASSSRSGQPQHF
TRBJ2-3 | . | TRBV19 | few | TGTGCCAGTAGTATAGCTGGCGGAACAGATACGCAGTATTTT | CASSIAGGTDTQYF
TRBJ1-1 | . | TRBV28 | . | TGTGCCAGCAGTTCCCTTGTTGGACGGAGTATGTGGAACACTGAAGCTTTCTTT | CASSSLVGRSMWNTEAFF
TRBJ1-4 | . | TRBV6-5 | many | TGTGCCAGCAGGGCCCGTGAAAAACTGTTTTTT | CASRAREKLFF
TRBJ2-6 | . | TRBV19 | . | TGTGCCAGTAGTATTATTATGAGCTCTGGGGCCAACGTCCTGACTTTC | CASSIIMSSGANVLTF
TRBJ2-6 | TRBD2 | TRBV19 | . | TGTGCCAGTAGTATCTCCCCGCCGGCTAGCGGGAGTGGTTGGGGGGCCAACGTCCTGACTTTC | CASSISPPASGSGWGANVLTF
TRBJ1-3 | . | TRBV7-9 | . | TGTGCCAGCAGTCTCACCGCACTCTCTGGAAACACCATATATTTT | CASSLTALSGNTIYF
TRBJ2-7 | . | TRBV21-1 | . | TGTGCCAGCAGCGGCCCCCGGGACCGGGGAAGAGGTTGGTTCTACGAGCAGTACTTC | CASSGPRDRGRGWFYEQYF